This T cell receptor beta chain was recovered during a study of tumor and adjacent non-tumor tissue in lung cancer. The CDR3 has 14 residues. Germline V lookup: CDR1 SQVTM, CDR2 ANQGSEA. V was cut by 6 bases and J by 4 bases, with 16 bases left in between. RNA was extracted from bulk tissue without any cell sorting. TCRbeta libraries were built with three rounds of nested PCR, modified from ARM-PCR. Each CDR3 protein gets one entry after TCRdb re-called the multiplex PCR reads with MiXCR. The sample yields around 200,000 distinct CDR3 sequences, about two thirds seen once. The chain is built from TRBV29-1 and TRBJ2-1, with D possibly matching TRBD1 (6 bases). Sequences were obtained from lung tumor tissue. The receptor was derived from a man in his 60s with non-small cell lung cancer. The CDR3 is CSVPYARGYNEQFF. The CDR3 coding sequence is TGCAGCGTCCCATACGCCAGGGGATACAATGAGCAGTTCTTC.